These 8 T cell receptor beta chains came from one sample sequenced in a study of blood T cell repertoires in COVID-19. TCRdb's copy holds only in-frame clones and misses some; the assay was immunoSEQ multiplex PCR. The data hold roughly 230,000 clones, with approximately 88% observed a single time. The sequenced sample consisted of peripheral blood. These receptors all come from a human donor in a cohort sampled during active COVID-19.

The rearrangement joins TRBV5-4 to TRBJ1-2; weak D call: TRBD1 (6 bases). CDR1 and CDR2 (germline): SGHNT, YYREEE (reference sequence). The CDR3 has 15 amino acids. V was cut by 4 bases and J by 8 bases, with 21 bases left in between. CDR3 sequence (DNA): TGTGCCAGCAGCATCCTAACAGGGCCCCAGGGGGGCTACACCTTC. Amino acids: CASSILTGPQGGYTF. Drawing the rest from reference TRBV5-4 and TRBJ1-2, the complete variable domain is ETGVTQSPTHLIKTRGQQVTLRCSSQSGHNTVSWYQQALGQGPQFIFQYYREEENGRGNFPPRFSGLQFPNYSSELNVNALELDDSALYLCASSILTGPQGGYTFGSGTRLTVV.

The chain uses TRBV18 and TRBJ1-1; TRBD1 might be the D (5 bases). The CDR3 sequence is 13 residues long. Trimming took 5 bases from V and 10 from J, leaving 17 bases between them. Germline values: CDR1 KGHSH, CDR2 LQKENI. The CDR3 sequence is CASSSGGGIAAFF. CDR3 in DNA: TGTGCCAGCTCATCGGGGGGAGGGATCGCAGCTTTCTTT. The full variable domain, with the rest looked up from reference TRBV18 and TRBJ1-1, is NAGVMQNPRHLVRRRGQEARLRCSPMKGHSHVYWYRQLPEEGLKFMVYLQKENIIDESGMPKERFSAEFPKEGPSILRIQQVVRGDSAAYFCASSSGGGIAAFFGQGTRLTVV.

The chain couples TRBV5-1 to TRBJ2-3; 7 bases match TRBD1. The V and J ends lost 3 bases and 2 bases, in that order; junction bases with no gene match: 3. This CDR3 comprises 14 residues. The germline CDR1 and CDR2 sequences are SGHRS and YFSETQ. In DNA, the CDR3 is TGCGCCAGCAGCTGGGGACAGAACACAGATACGCAGTATTTT. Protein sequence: CASSWGQNTDTQYF.

CDR3 protein: CAISEVDRVTNEQFF. Written as DNA, the CDR3 is TGTGCCATCAGTGAGGTGGACAGGGTTACGAATGAGCAGTTCTTC. The rearrangement links TRBV10-3 to TRBJ2-1, with 8 bases lining up with TRBD1. V was pared by 2 bases and J by 7 bases, with 7 bases of the junction left unmatched. The CDR3 sequence is 15 residues long. CDR1 is ENHRY, CDR2 SYGVKD, per germline.

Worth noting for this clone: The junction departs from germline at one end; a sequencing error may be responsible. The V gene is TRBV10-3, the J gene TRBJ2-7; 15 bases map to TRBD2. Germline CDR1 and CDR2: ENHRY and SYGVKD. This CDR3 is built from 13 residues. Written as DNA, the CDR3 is TGTGCCATCAGTGGGACTAGCGGGGGGGCGAACAACTTC. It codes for CAISGTSGGANNF.

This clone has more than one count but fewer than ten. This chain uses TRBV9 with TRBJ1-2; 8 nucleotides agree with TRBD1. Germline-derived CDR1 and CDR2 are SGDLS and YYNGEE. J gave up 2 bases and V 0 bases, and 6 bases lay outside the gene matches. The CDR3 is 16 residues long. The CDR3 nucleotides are TGTGCCAGCAGCGTAGGCAGGGGGCCAATCAACTATGGCTACACCTTC. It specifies CASSVGRGPINYGYTF.

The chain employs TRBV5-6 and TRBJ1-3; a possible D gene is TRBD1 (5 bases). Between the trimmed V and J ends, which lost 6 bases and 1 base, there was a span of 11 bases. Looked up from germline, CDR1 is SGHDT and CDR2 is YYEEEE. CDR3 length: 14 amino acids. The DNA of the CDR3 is TGTGCCAGCACCACGGGGGTTTCTGGAAACACCATATATTTT. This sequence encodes CASTTGVSGNTIYF.

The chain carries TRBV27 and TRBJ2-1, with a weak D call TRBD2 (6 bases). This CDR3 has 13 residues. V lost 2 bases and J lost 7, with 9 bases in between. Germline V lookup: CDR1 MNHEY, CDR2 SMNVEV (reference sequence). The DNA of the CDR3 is TGTGCCAGCAGTTTAGGACGGGGGAATGAGCAGTTCTTC. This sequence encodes CASSLGRGNEQFF.